This is a list of T cell receptor beta chains from one sample in a study of shared clonotypes between healthy human individuals. The repertoire was sequenced with immunoSEQ multiplex PCR; TCRdb's copy has only in-frame clones and lacks some. This sample has about a million clones, with roughly 72% found just once. The source material was memory CD4+ T cells sorted from blood. These receptors were collected from a man younger than 35 in good health. Both conserved end residues are part of each CDR3. Each record gives: V gene, D gene, J gene, clone size, CDR3 protein, CDR3 DNA. A D gene is named only where the DNA matches it firmly. Size is stated for part of the rows, as once, few or many counts, or as a class when the clone is expanded.

V: TRBV7-9; D: .; J: TRBJ2-3; size: .; CDR3: CASNIKADTQYF; DNA: TGTGCCAGCAACATTAAAGCAGATACGCAGTATTTT
V: TRBV5-1; D: TRBD1; J: TRBJ1-4; size: .; CDR3: CASSPRQGAGEKLFF; DNA: TGCGCCAGCAGCCCGCGACAGGGAGCCGGAGAAAAACTGTTTTTT
V: TRBV30; D: TRBD2; J: TRBJ2-3; size: .; CDR3: CAWSVGLAGSDTQYF; DNA: TGTGCCTGGAGTGTAGGTCTAGCGGGGTCAGATACGCAGTATTTT
V: TRBV21-1; D: .; J: TRBJ2-2; size: .; CDR3: CASSRAGTNTGELFF; DNA: TGTGCCAGCAGCAGGGCAGGGACGAACACCGGGGAGCTGTTTTTT
V: TRBV6-4; D: TRBD2; J: TRBJ2-2; size: .; CDR3: CASSLTSGANTGELFF; DNA: TGTGCCAGCAGTTTGACTAGCGGGGCAAACACCGGGGAGCTGTTTTTT
V: TRBV28; D: TRBD1; J: TRBJ1-2; size: few; CDR3: CASSQTGNYGYTF; DNA: TGTGCCAGCAGCCAGACAGGGAACTATGGCTACACCTTC
V: TRBV7-8; D: .; J: TRBJ1-2; size: .; CDR3: CASSLDSGGRVKGYGYTF; DNA: TGTGCCAGCAGCTTAGATAGCGGCGGCAGGGTTAAGGGTTATGGCTACACCTTC
V: TRBV30; D: .; J: TRBJ2-7; size: .; CDR3: CAWNQRSYEQYF; DNA: TGTGCCTGGAACCAACGGTCCTACGAGCAGTACTTC
V: TRBV11-2; D: TRBD2; J: TRBJ2-3; size: .; CDR3: CASTRSGSYTDTQYF; DNA: TGTGCCAGCACCCGGAGCGGGAGTTACACAGATACGCAGTATTTT
V: TRBV5-1; D: .; J: TRBJ2-5; size: few; CDR3: CASSLDSRGETQYF; DNA: TGCGCCAGCAGCTTGGACTCCCGGGGGGAGACCCAGTACTTC
V: TRBV10-3; D: .; J: TRBJ1-2; size: .; CDR3: CAIRGEGVVYGYTF; DNA: TGTGCCATCAGGGGGGAGGGAGTAGTCTATGGCTACACCTTC
V: TRBV7-7; D: .; J: TRBJ2-3; size: .; CDR3: CASSGSRGPTDTQYF; DNA: TGTGCTAGCAGCGGCTCGCGGGGACCCACAGATACGCAGTATTTT
V: TRBV5-1; D: .; J: TRBJ1-3; size: few; CDR3: CASSPGVFNSRAGNTIYF; DNA: TGCGCCAGCAGCCCCGGGGTTTTTAATTCGAGAGCTGGAAACACCATATATTTT
V: TRBV11-2; D: TRBD1; J: TRBJ2-3; size: once; CDR3: CASSWTGASGRRDTQYF; DNA: TGTGCCAGCAGCTGGACAGGGGCTAGCGGCCGAAGGGATACGCAGTATTTT
V: TRBV28; D: .; J: TRBJ1-6; size: .; CDR3: CASLPGQGYSPLHF; DNA: TGTGCCAGCCTTCCGGGGCAGGGTTATTCACCCCTCCACTTT
V: TRBV4-1; D: .; J: TRBJ1-6; size: once; CDR3: CASSQENLSGGATNSPLHF; DNA: TGCGCCAGCAGCCAAGAAAACTTATCTGGGGGCGCGACCAATTCACCCCTCCACTTT
V: TRBV27; D: .; J: TRBJ1-2; size: .; CDR3: CASSPAGPGGYTF; DNA: TGTGCCAGCAGTCCGGCGGGGCCGGGGGGCTACACCTTC
V: TRBV14; D: .; J: TRBJ2-7; size: .; CDR3: CASSQGGYEQYF; DNA: TGTGCCAGCAGCCAAGGTGGATACGAGCAGTACTTC
V: TRBV5-1; D: TRBD1; J: TRBJ1-6; size: .; CDR3: CASSAGTGLSPLHF; DNA: TGCGCCAGCAGCGCCGGGACAGGGCTCTCACCCCTCCACTTT
V: TRBV7-2; D: .; J: TRBJ2-7; size: .; CDR3: CASSRDPGYEQYF; DNA: TGTGCCAGCAGTCGGGACCCCGGCTACGAGCAGTACTTC
V: TRBV30; D: TRBD1; J: TRBJ1-2; size: .; CDR3: CAWSVPRGQTNYGYTF; DNA: TGTGCCTGGAGTGTCCCCCGGGGACAGACGAACTATGGCTACACCTTC
V: TRBV28; D: TRBD1; J: TRBJ1-2; size: .; CDR3: CASSQSSTGGYGYTF; DNA: TGTGCCAGCAGCCAAAGTTCTACAGGGGGTTATGGCTACACCTTC
V: TRBV6-1; D: .; J: TRBJ1-2; size: .; CDR3: CASSEHQLPGQYLANYGYTF; DNA: TGTGCCAGCAGTGAACACCAATTACCGGGACAATACCTGGCCAACTATGGCTACACCTTC
V: TRBV28; D: TRBD2; J: TRBJ2-3; size: .; CDR3: CASRRGGVADTQYF; DNA: TGTGCCAGCAGGCGGGGGGGCGTCGCAGATACGCAGTATTTT
V: TRBV19; D: .; J: TRBJ2-7; size: .; CDR3: CASSIDGYEQYF; DNA: TGTGCCAGTAGTATTGACGGGTACGAGCAGTACTTC
V: TRBV6-1; D: TRBD1; J: TRBJ1-5; size: few; CDR3: CASIIDRGSNQPQHF; DNA: TGTGCCAGCATCATAGACAGGGGAAGCAATCAGCCCCAGCATTTT
V: TRBV9; D: TRBD1; J: TRBJ1-2; size: .; CDR3: CASSVTQGTYGYTF; DNA: TGTGCCAGCAGCGTGACACAGGGGACCTATGGCTACACCTTC
V: TRBV2; D: .; J: TRBJ2-7; size: .; CDR3: CASSGGETSDEQYF; DNA: TGTGCCAGCAGTGGAGGGGAGACAAGCGACGAGCAGTACTTC
V: TRBV29-1; D: .; J: TRBJ1-1; size: .; CDR3: CSVRVVNTEAFF; DNA: TGCAGCGTCCGGGTGGTGAACACTGAAGCTTTCTTT
V: TRBV5-1; D: TRBD1; J: TRBJ1-2; size: .; CDR3: CASIPGTVSNYGYTF; DNA: TGCGCCAGCATCCCCGGGACAGTTTCTAACTATGGCTACACCTTC
V: TRBV28; D: .; J: TRBJ2-7; size: .; CDR3: CASSSSARLTEQYF; DNA: TGTGCCAGCAGTTCGAGCGCGAGACTGACCGAGCAGTACTTC
V: TRBV11-3; D: .; J: TRBJ2-7; size: .; CDR3: CASSSPTHEQYF; DNA: TGTGCCAGCAGCTCACCAACTCACGAGCAGTACTTC
V: TRBV5-1; D: .; J: TRBJ2-3; size: .; CDR3: CASSHSTPSTDTQYF; DNA: TGCGCCAGCAGCCACAGCACTCCTAGCACAGATACGCAGTATTTT
V: TRBV2; D: .; J: TRBJ1-4; size: .; CDR3: CASRNAGGQGEKLFF; DNA: TGTGCCAGCAGAAACGCCGGGGGGCAGGGTGAAAAACTGTTTTTT
V: TRBV5-1; D: .; J: TRBJ1-1; size: .; CDR3: CASSFKGDTEAFF; DNA: TGCGCCAGCAGCTTTAAGGGTGACACTGAAGCTTTCTTT
V: TRBV9; D: .; J: TRBJ2-5; size: once; CDR3: CASSVEGTRETQYF; DNA: TGTGCCAGCAGCGTAGAGGGAACGAGGGAGACCCAGTACTTC
V: TRBV30; D: .; J: TRBJ1-2; size: .; CDR3: CAWNVGGTYGYTF; DNA: TGTGCCTGGAACGTTGGGGGCACCTATGGCTACACCTTC
V: TRBV27; D: .; J: TRBJ2-7; size: .; CDR3: CASSLYREPYEQYF; DNA: TGTGCCAGCAGTTTGTACAGGGAACCCTACGAGCAGTACTTC
V: TRBV12-5; D: TRBD1; J: TRBJ1-3; size: .; CDR3: CASGLNRGTGNTIYF; DNA: TGTGCTAGTGGTTTGAACAGGGGGACTGGAAACACCATATATTTT
V: TRBV9; D: .; J: TRBJ1-1; size: .; CDR3: CASSVSLSTEAFF; DNA: TGTGCCAGCAGCGTATCCCTTAGCACTGAAGCTTTCTTT
V: TRBV28; D: .; J: TRBJ2-7; size: .; CDR3: CASTVTGRTDEQYF; DNA: TGTGCCAGCACCGTGACAGGCCGCACAGACGAGCAGTACTTC
V: TRBV11-2; D: .; J: TRBJ2-7; size: .; CDR3: CASVRARDEQYF; DNA: TGTGCCAGCGTACGGGCGAGGGACGAGCAGTACTTC
V: TRBV27; D: .; J: TRBJ2-1; size: .; CDR3: CASSLHGQYNEQFF; DNA: TGTGCCAGCAGTTTACACGGACAGTACAATGAGCAGTTCTTC
V: TRBV25-1; D: .; J: TRBJ1-1; size: .; CDR3: CASTGLMNTEAFF; DNA: TGTGCCAGCACCGGACTAATGAACACTGAAGCTTTCTTT
V: TRBV7-2; D: TRBD2; J: TRBJ2-1; size: .; CDR3: CASSSPGLAGVNEQFF; DNA: TGTGCCAGCAGCTCGCCGGGACTAGCGGGAGTAAATGAGCAGTTCTTC
V: TRBV20-1; D: .; J: TRBJ2-5; size: .; CDR3: CSASGGKTQYF; DNA: TGCAGTGCTAGCGGGGGTAAGACCCAGTACTTC
V: TRBV6-5; D: .; J: TRBJ1-3; size: .; CDR3: CASSYSRYSGNTIYF; DNA: TGTGCCAGCAGTTACTCCCGATACTCTGGAAACACCATATATTTT
V: TRBV4-1; D: .; J: TRBJ1-2; size: .; CDR3: CASSQGVGVNYGYTF; DNA: TGCGCCAGCAGCCAAGGAGTGGGGGTTAACTATGGCTACACCTTC